Shown below are 32 T cell receptor beta chains from a single sample sequenced in a study of naive CD8 T cells in extremely preterm neonates (dated by TCRdb to between 2016 and 2019). Library creation used the immunoSEQ multiplex PCR assay. TCRdb took over this immuneACCESS table, retaining in-frame rearrangements with V and J assigned. Such tables are incomplete; in checked studies, under half of the missing clones stem from an unresolved V gene, and the remainder is unexplained. For this sample the table gives about 5,900 clones, of which 95% to 98% were detected only once. The ten largest account for 1% to 1.5% of the sample. Sequencing was done on a sample of naive CD8+ T cells from blood. Receptors were obtained from a human donor in good health.

This chain uses TRBV7-2 with TRBJ2-7, with 8 positions matching TRBD2. CDR1 SGHTA and CDR2 FQGNSA come from the germline V gene. This CDR3 comprises 16 residues. V lost 1 base to trimming and J lost 2 bases; unmatched junction nucleotides: 7. The CDR3 nucleotides read TGTGCCAGCAGCTTAGTGGCCGGGAGGGCCCCCTACGAGCAGTACTTC. This sequence encodes CASSLVAGRAPYEQYF.

The chain has TRBV10-2 and TRBJ2-1; 8 nucleotides match TRBD2. Germline CDR1 is WSHSY and CDR2 is SAAADI. The junction had 4 bases not matched to a gene; V was cut back by 4 bases and J by 2 bases. The CDR3 runs 15 residues. The CDR3 DNA reads TGCGCCAGCAGTGGGGCGGGAGGTGCCTACAATGAGCAGTTCTTC. Its protein product is CASSGAGGAYNEQFF.

The V and J genes are TRBV7-8 and TRBJ1-1, with D possibly TRBD1 on 6 matching bases. There are 16 residues in the CDR3. Per the germline V gene, CDR1 is SGHVS and CDR2 is FQNEAQ. Deletions cut 1 base from V and 3 bases from J, with 15 bases between. The CDR3 loop reads CASSLGTAVKDTEAFF. CDR3 nucleotides: TGTGCCAGCAGCTTAGGGACAGCGGTAAAGGACACTGAAGCTTTCTTT.

This sequence joins TRBV23-1 and TRBJ2-7, with D possibly being TRBD1 (6 bases). TRBV23-1 falls under the ORF class, with uncertain function. V lost 6 bases to trimming and J lost 3 bases, with 12 bases between them. The CDR3 loop spans 13 amino acids. CDR3 region: CASSFGQFYEQYF. CDR3 DNA sequence: TGCGCCAGCAGCTTCGGACAGTTCTACGAGCAGTACTTC.

This chain uses TRBV27 with TRBJ2-3; TRBD1 agrees at 7 bases. The germline V gene encodes CDR1 MNHEY and CDR2 SMNVEV (reference sequence). The CDR3 loop spans 15 amino acids. The J segment lost 3 bases and the V segment lost 2 bases, leaving 5 bases of the junction unmatched. CDR3 loop: CASSLRDRGTDTQYF. The CDR3 nucleotides read TGTGCCAGCAGTTTAAGGGACAGAGGAACAGATACGCAGTATTTT.

The chain combines TRBV7-9 with TRBJ2-7, with D perhaps TRBD1 (5 bases). Per germline, CDR1 SEHNR and CDR2 FQNEAQ (reference sequence). V lost 0 bases and J 4 bases, leaving 13 bases between the germline ends. There are 15 residues in the CDR3. This CDR3 is CASSLADSQIYEQYF. For the CDR3, the DNA is TGTGCCAGCAGCTTAGCTGACAGCCAAATTTACGAGCAGTACTTC.

This chain uses TRBV19 with TRBJ1-2; D may be TRBD1 (6 bases). This CDR3 is built from 13 residues. V was cut by 6 bases and J by 6 bases, with 14 bases left in between. Per germline, CDR1 LNHDA and CDR2 SQIVND (reference sequence). For the CDR3, the DNA is TGTGCCAGTAGATGGGCAGGGGATGATGGCTACACCTTC. As protein: CASRWAGDDGYTF.

This chain joins TRBV27 and TRBJ2-1; 12 nucleotides line up with TRBD2. Germline lookup yields CDR1 MNHEY and CDR2 SMNVEV (reference sequence). The CDR3 length is 16 residues. V lost 8 bases and J lost 5; bases outside the gene matches: 10. CDR3 nucleotide sequence: TGTGCCAGCTCTGGAACGGGACTAGCGGGTAACAATGAGCAGTTCTTC. Translating it yields CASSGTGLAGNNEQFF.

The rearrangement uses TRBV7-8 and TRBJ1-5, with no clear D. The germline V gene encodes CDR1 SGHVS and CDR2 FQNEAQ. Trimming cost V 5 bases and J 0 bases, with 14 bases left between them. This CDR3 is 16 amino acids long. The CDR3 sequence is CASSGEDGNSNQPQHF. The DNA of the CDR3 is TGTGCCAGCAGCGGGGAGGACGGAAATAGCAATCAGCCCCAGCATTTT.

The chain carries TRBV19 and TRBJ2-7; D gene unclear. Germline V gene lookup returns CDR1 LNHDA and CDR2 SQIVND (reference sequence). The CDR3 totals 16 residues. Trimming pared 3 bases from V and 2 bases from J, leaving 17 bases between. The CDR3 nucleotides read TGTGCCAGTAGTATTATCCCGTCGAGAGGCCCCTACGAGCAGTACTTC. Translation: CASSIIPSRGPYEQYF.

The chain uses TRBV27 and TRBJ2-7, with 7 nucleotides matching TRBD2. J was trimmed by 3 bases and V by 0 bases; bases with no gene match: 5. The CDR3 sequence is 15 residues long. The germline CDR1 and CDR2 sequences are MNHEY and SMNVEV (reference sequence). CDR3 sequence: CASSLSGGSLYEQYF. The CDR3, as DNA: TGTGCCAGCAGTTTATCGGGCGGGAGTCTCTACGAGCAGTACTTC.

V gene TRBV30 combines with J gene TRBJ1-2; no reliable D call. CDR3 length equals 12 residues. Germline V CDR1 and CDR2: GTSNPN, SVGIG (reference sequence). Trimming removed 2 bases from V and 8 bases from J, with 12 bases in between. The CDR3 nucleotides are TGTGCCTGGAGTCCCGGGAGCTACGGCTACACCTTC. Protein: CAWSPGSYGYTF.

This sequence joins TRBV6-6 and TRBJ2-7; D gene ambiguous. The V end lost 2 bases, the J end lost 3 bases, and 11 bases lay between the germline ends. This CDR3 spans 14 amino acids. Germline V gene lookup returns CDR1 MNHNY and CDR2 SVGAGI (reference sequence). The CDR3 loop is CASSYIPDYYEQYF. The CDR3 DNA sequence: TGTGCCAGCAGTTACATTCCAGATTACTACGAGCAGTACTTC.

The chain links TRBV19 to TRBJ2-1, with TRBD2 identical over 8 bases. V shed 1 base and J 2 bases; nucleotides not matched to a gene: 1. CDR1 and CDR2 (germline): LNHDA, SQIVND (reference sequence). The CDR3 is made up of 15 amino acids. CDR3 DNA sequence: TGTGCCAGTAGTATAGCGGGAGGGCCCTACAATGAGCAGTTCTTC. Its protein product is CASSIAGGPYNEQFF.

The chain combines TRBV18 with TRBJ2-2; TRBD2 is a possible D gene (5 bases). There are 13 residues in the CDR3. The germline V and J ends were trimmed by 3 bases and 5 bases, with 7 bases remaining between them. Germline CDR1 KGHSH, CDR2 LQKENI. Here the CDR3 reads CASSPPGTGELFF. The CDR3 nucleotides read TGTGCCAGCTCACCGCCGGGGACCGGGGAGCTGTTTTTT.

This chain links TRBV29-1 with TRBJ2-7; 12 bases line up with TRBD2. The CDR3 is 14 residues long. CDR1 is SQVTM and CDR2 is ANQGSEA in the germline V gene. The V and J ends lost 6 bases and 1 base, in that order; junction bases with no gene match: 4. The CDR3 reads CSVAGTSGSYEQYF. As DNA, the CDR3 is TGCAGCGTAGCCGGGACTAGCGGGTCCTACGAGCAGTACTTC.

V and J are TRBV25-1 and TRBJ1-4; TRBD1 is a possible D gene (6 bases). Germline values: CDR1 MGHDK, CDR2 SYGVNS. The CDR3 loop spans 15 amino acids. Between the trimmed V and J ends, which lost 2 bases and 5 bases, there was a span of 12 bases. CDR3 nucleotide sequence: TGTGCCAGCAGTGAACAGGGGACGGTGAATGAAAAACTGTTTTTT. Translation gives CASSEQGTVNEKLFF.

This clone was observed a handful of times. The genes are TRBV6-6 and TRBJ2-7; D perhaps matches TRBD2 (5 bases). Trimming stripped 2 bases from V and 6 bases from J, with 8 bases between. CDR1 is MNHNY and CDR2 is SVGAGI in the germline V gene (reference sequence). CDR3 length equals 12 residues. CDR3 residues: CASSYTRREQYF. The CDR3, as DNA: TGTGCCAGCAGTTACACTAGGCGCGAGCAGTACTTC.

CDR3 sequence reads: CASSLRTEYNEQFF. In DNA form, the CDR3 reads TGTGCCAGTAGTCTTCGGACAGAATACAATGAGCAGTTCTTC. This chain uses TRBV19 with TRBJ2-1; D might be TRBD1 (6 bases). The CDR3 extends over 14 amino acids. Germline CDR1 and CDR2: LNHDA and SQIVND (reference sequence). Trimming cost V 5 bases and J 4 bases, with 12 bases left between them.

This chain joins TRBV7-2 and TRBJ2-7, with 8 bases fitting TRBD2. The CDR3 runs 14 residues. Trimming at V came to 2 bases and at J to 3 bases, leaving 3 bases not matched to a gene. CDR1 SGHTA and CDR2 FQGNSA come from the germline V gene. The chain's CDR3 is CASSLLRGVYEQYF. DNA of the CDR3: TGTGCCAGCAGCTTATTGCGGGGGGTCTACGAGCAGTACTTC.

The rearrangement uses TRBV28 and TRBJ2-1, with TRBD1 identical over 10 bases. Germline values: CDR1 MDHEN, CDR2 SYDVKM. V lost 6 bases, J lost 15 bases, and 8 bases stayed unmatched. This CDR3 contains 12 residues. CDR3 nucleotides: TGTGCCAGCAGGCCTGGGACAGGGGAAGGGTTCTTC. It translates to CASRPGTGEGFF.

The chain has TRBV5-6 and TRBJ2-3; D ambiguous. Per the germline V gene, CDR1 is SGHDT and CDR2 is YYEEEE. The CDR3 consists of 13 residues. With 0 bases removed from V and 2 bases from J, the gap between germline ends came to 4 bases. CDR3 DNA sequence: TGTGCCAGCAGCTTGGCCATCACAGATACGCAGTATTTT. Protein sequence: CASSLAITDTQYF.

As DNA, the CDR3 is TGTGCCAGCAGCCCCGGGACAGCTTATGGCTACACCTTC. Protein sequence: CASSPGTAYGYTF. The genes are TRBV5-6 and TRBJ1-2, with 7 bases matching TRBD1. Germline V CDR1 and CDR2: SGHDT, YYEEEE. The V gene end was trimmed by 4 bases and the J gene end by 5 bases; junction bases not matched to a gene: 5. The CDR3 length is 13 residues.

The J gene is TRBJ2-1, the V gene TRBV4-1; a weak D match, TRBD2 (6 bases). Trimming shortened V by 4 bases and J by 4 bases, and 23 bases separated the two germline ends. The CDR3 covers 18 residues. The germline CDR1 and CDR2 sequences are MGHRA and YSYEKL. Written as DNA, the CDR3 is TGCGCCAGCAGCCTTATAGTAGGGCGGGAAACCGGATACAATGAGCAGTTCTTC. Residues: CASSLIVGRETGYNEQFF.

This chain uses TRBV5-6 with TRBJ2-5; D is unclear. Germline V CDR1 and CDR2: SGHDT, YYEEEE. The CDR3 is made up of 11 amino acids. V shed 0 bases and J shed 11 bases, with 8 bases lying between them. DNA for the CDR3: TGTGCCAGCAGCTTGGCCCTTGAGCAGTACTTC. The encoded protein is CASSLALEQYF.

The chain couples TRBV28 to TRBJ2-2, with a possible D match to TRBD2 (6 bases). Trimming took off 6 bases at V and 5 bases at J, with 16 bases between the two ends. Looked up from germline, CDR1 is MDHEN and CDR2 is SYDVKM. This CDR3 spans 15 amino acids. This chain's CDR3 is CASSILGGETGELFF. In DNA, the CDR3 is TGTGCCAGCAGCATCCTCGGCGGGGAAACCGGGGAGCTGTTTTTT.

The chain links TRBV30 to TRBJ2-2; D uncertain. Germline assignment: CDR1 GTSNPN and CDR2 SVGIG (reference sequence). The CDR3 loop spans 13 amino acids. V lost 2 bases, J lost 4 bases, and 8 bases lay in between. The CDR3 sequence is CAWSHSSTGELFF. CDR3 bases: TGTGCCTGGAGTCATAGCAGCACCGGGGAGCTGTTTTTT.

The chain joins TRBV28 to TRBJ2-1; D is uncertain. The CDR3 has 11 residues. Germline V gene data show CDR1 as MDHEN and CDR2 as SYDVKM. V was clipped by 4 bases and J by 10 bases, with 8 bases between them. The CDR3 loop reads CASSWSGEQFF. DNA of the CDR3: TGTGCCAGCAGTTGGAGTGGGGAGCAGTTCTTC.

The chain recombines TRBV19 with TRBJ2-2; TRBD2 is a possible D gene (6 bases). Germline V lookup: CDR1 LNHDA, CDR2 SQIVND (reference sequence). The CDR3 has 15 amino acids. V lost 6 bases and J 5 bases, leaving 16 bases between the germline ends. This CDR3 is CASSIYPGSTGELFF. For the CDR3, the DNA is TGTGCCAGTAGCATTTATCCCGGGAGTACCGGGGAGCTGTTTTTT.

V usage is TRBV9 and J usage is TRBJ2-1, with D perhaps matching TRBD1 (5 bases). Trimming removed 4 bases from V and 0 bases from J, with 23 bases in between. Germline V gene lookup returns CDR1 SGDLS and CDR2 YYNGEE. This CDR3 has 19 amino acids. In nucleotides, the CDR3 is TGTGCCAGCAGCCCTCAAAGGGCAGGGAAACTGAGCTCCTACAATGAGCAGTTCTTC. The encoded protein is CASSPQRAGKLSSYNEQFF.

The chain joins TRBV5-5 to TRBJ2-7, with D uncertain. The V and J ends lost 4 bases and 1 base respectively, with 12 bases between them. Germline V gene lookup returns CDR1 SGHKS and CDR2 YYEKEE (reference sequence). The CDR3 has 14 amino acids. CDR3 in DNA: TGTGCCAGCAGCCCCAACGACTCGTCCTACGAGCAGTACTTC. Protein sequence: CASSPNDSSYEQYF.

This rearrangement joins TRBV4-1 to TRBJ2-5, with TRBD1 as a possible D gene (5 bases). Germline assignment: CDR1 MGHRA and CDR2 YSYEKL. V shed 3 bases and J shed 9 bases, with 11 bases lying between them. The CDR3 sequence is 12 residues long. The CDR3 loop reads CASSQSTGSQYF. The CDR3 DNA reads as TGCGCCAGCAGCCAGTCCACAGGATCCCAGTACTTC.